This record concerns one T cell receptor (beta chain) sequence. Its antigen is unknown. CDR3 length: 13 residues. The germline V gene has CDR1 SQVTM and CDR2 ANQGSEA. Total RNA isolation used whole blood (no T cell sorting was performed). About 3.5 ug of total RNA went into each TCR library. TCRdb reprocessed the 5' RACE reads, with one entry per CDR3 protein and no DNA. Seen in this sample are approximately 420,000 distinct CDR3 sequences; the ten most common clones hold roughly 2.5%. This sample was taken from a study of monozygotic twins with inflammatory bowel disease. Study-wide findings and caveats: Whereas healthy co-twins had higher TCRbeta diversity (inverse Simpson), IBD patients had lower diversity. Variability in patient repertoires may have come partly from differing immunosuppressive treatments.

The source is a human donor with ulcerative colitis or Crohn's disease, or a healthy co-twin of an affected twin (not recorded which). The specimen sequenced was blood. The chain joins TRBV29-1 to TRBJ2-1; the TRBD2 assignment by TCRdb is unverifiable without DNA. This CDR3 reads CSLRLAGEAEQFF.